In this sample, the clone carrying this T cell receptor beta chain turned up many times. The CDR3 loop spans 18 amino acids. Germline trimming cut 3 bases from V and 4 bases from J; bases unmatched to any gene: 10. From the 5' RACE reads, TCRdb called clonotypes with MiXCR, one entry per CDR3 protein. The sample has about 80,000 distinct CDR3 sequences, about 5% seen once. This record comes from a study of early T cells in non-severe SARS-CoV-2 infection. The sequence came from an adult who was a healthcare worker with PCR-confirmed SARS-CoV-2 infection or an uninfected control (not recorded which). Sequencing used whole blood, obtained at baseline. This chain uses TRBV12-3 or TRBV12-4 with TRBJ2-1, with TRBD2 matching 12 bases. CDR3 protein: CASSFPEGLAGSYNEQFF. DNA for the CDR3: TGTGCCAGCAGTTTCCCCGAAGGACTAGCGGGATCGTACAATGAGCAGTTCTTC.